What follows is one T cell receptor beta chain and its context. This sample was taken from a study of blood T cells in healthy people across ages. CDR1 is MDHEN, CDR2 SYDVKM, per germline. This CDR3 has 17 amino acids. V was trimmed by 1 base and J by 5 bases, leaving 17 bases between them. Then a second PCR, running about 6 to 12 cycles, was carried out with a sample-barcoded 5' primer and a J-beta primer mix. TCRdb reprocessed the 5' RACE reads via MiXCR and lists one record per CDR3 protein. The data show hundreds of thousands of distinct CDR3 sequences, roughly half seen once. What was sequenced was blood. The chain is built from TRBV28 and TRBJ2-2, with D possibly being TRBD1 (5 bases). The receptor comes from a woman aged 80 or over in good health. The CDR3 bases are TGTGCCAGCAGTTTATCTAGACCCCTAAGGGGAACCGGGGAGCTGTTTTTT. This translates into CASSLSRPLRGTGELFF.